A selection of T cell receptor beta chains follows, all from one sample in a study of OX40 agonist ivuxolimab in advanced cancers. Profiling relied on immunoSEQ multiplex PCR, and the TCRdb table lists in-frame clones only, not all of them. The sample holds tens of thousands of clones; roughly 87% are singletons and the top ten take more than 9.5%. The material was CD4+ or CD8+ T cells sorted from blood, obtained in a trial of the OX40 agonist ivuxolimab. These receptors originate from an adult with an advanced solid tumor such as melanoma, head and neck, liver or kidney cancer. CDR3s include the opening cysteine and the closing phenylalanine or tryptophan.

v_call: TRBV14
j_call: TRBJ2-7
cdr3_aa: CASSRTTGSGSYEQYF

v_call: TRBV11-2
j_call: TRBJ1-5
cdr3_aa: CASSLGLDQPQHF

v_call: TRBV28
j_call: TRBJ1-2
cdr3_aa: CASSVEYGYTF

v_call: TRBV5-1
j_call: TRBJ2-5
cdr3_aa: CASSLIGERETQYF

v_call: TRBV5-6
j_call: TRBJ2-7
cdr3_aa: CASMWGGTYEQYF

v_call: TRBV7-9
j_call: TRBJ1-6
cdr3_aa: CASSLENRASPLHF

v_call: TRBV18
j_call: TRBJ1-5
cdr3_aa: CASSPLDQGSNQPQHF

v_call: TRBV7-9
j_call: TRBJ1-6
cdr3_aa: CASSLEFRNSPLHF

v_call: TRBV6-1
j_call: TRBJ2-1
cdr3_aa: CASSATLAGGYNEQFF

v_call: TRBV2
j_call: NA
cdr3_aa: CASTPKPGTGDEQYF

v_call: TRBV5-1
j_call: TRBJ2-7
cdr3_aa: CASSYGTGLIQYF

v_call: TRBV19
j_call: TRBJ2-3
cdr3_aa: CASSRTEDTQYF

v_call: TRBV4-2
j_call: TRBJ1-2
cdr3_aa: CASTYNNYGYTF

v_call: TRBV19
j_call: TRBJ1-1
cdr3_aa: CASSSTQGADTEAFF

v_call: TRBV5-1
j_call: TRBJ2-2
cdr3_aa: CASSLEGPNTGELFF

v_call: TRBV6-6
j_call: TRBJ1-5
cdr3_aa: CASSPTGEVQPQHF

v_call: TRBV18
j_call: TRBJ2-5
cdr3_aa: CASSPQGPETQYF

v_call: TRBV29-1
j_call: TRBJ2-1
cdr3_aa: CKPPGLAIYNEQFF

v_call: TRBV9
j_call: TRBJ2-2
cdr3_aa: CASSVLGQGGSGELFF

v_call: TRBV7-9
j_call: TRBJ2-5
cdr3_aa: CASSSGLAGSGTQYF

v_call: TRBV5-1
j_call: TRBJ1-3
cdr3_aa: CASSLVGSGNTIYF

v_call: TRBV6-5
j_call: NA
cdr3_aa: CASRTGVTYEQYF

v_call: TRBV19
j_call: TRBJ2-1
cdr3_aa: CAGSPSILSNEQFF

v_call: TRBV19
j_call: TRBJ2-2
cdr3_aa: CASSTRSGELFF

v_call: TRBV5-8
j_call: TRBJ1-5
cdr3_aa: CASSLEQPQHF

v_call: TRBV9
j_call: TRBJ2-7
cdr3_aa: CASSVAGLAGAYEQYF

v_call: TRBV7-2
j_call: TRBJ2-7
cdr3_aa: CASSLAATGSSYEQYF

v_call: TRBV6-1
j_call: TRBJ2-7
cdr3_aa: CASQGPIHYEQYF

v_call: TRBV28
j_call: TRBJ2-7
cdr3_aa: CASSFGQSYEQYF

v_call: TRBV19
j_call: TRBJ1-2
cdr3_aa: CASSIPQEQGYRGYTF

v_call: TRBV27
j_call: TRBJ2-5
cdr3_aa: CASTRARGTGETQYF

v_call: TRBV9
j_call: TRBJ2-5
cdr3_aa: CASSVEPGAGETQYF

v_call: TRBV5-4
j_call: TRBJ1-1
cdr3_aa: CASSPTTVMNTEAFF

v_call: TRBV4-1
j_call: TRBJ1-4
cdr3_aa: CASSQGRGLGEKLFF

v_call: TRBV11-2
j_call: TRBJ2-7
cdr3_aa: CASSLEFSYEQYF

v_call: TRBV18
j_call: TRBJ1-1
cdr3_aa: CASSPTVNTEAFF

v_call: TRBV23-1
j_call: TRBJ2-7
cdr3_aa: CASQESHLGAYEQYF

v_call: TRBV28
j_call: TRBJ2-1
cdr3_aa: CASSQEGWGEQFF

v_call: TRBV28
j_call: TRBJ1-5
cdr3_aa: CASSSASWGNQPQHF